The sequence of this T cell receptor (beta chain) was determined in a study of blood T cell repertoires in COVID-19. The CDR3 extends over 15 amino acids. J gave up 5 bases and V 6 bases, and 9 bases lay outside the gene matches. Per the germline V gene, CDR1 is KGHSH and CDR2 is LQKENI. This table comes from immunoSEQ multiplex PCR, and its TCRdb copy is limited to in-frame clones, with some not included. This sample has approximately 290,000 clones, with more than 80% found just once. The chain employs TRBV18 and TRBJ2-1; TRBD1 matches at 8 bases. The material sequenced was PBMCs or T cells enriched from blood (not recorded which). The TCR sequence derives from a woman aged 25 to 45 who had recovered from COVID-19. Here the CDR3 DNA reads TGTGCCAGCTCCCCCGGACAGGGCGAAGACAATGAGCAGTTCTTC. It translates to CASSPGQGEDNEQFF.